Described below is a single T cell receptor beta chain sequence and its context. The antigen is not known. Data came from immunoSEQ multiplex PCR; TCRdb stores just in-frame clones and leaves some out. The top ten hold 2.6% of the sample, which has around 59,000 clones, around 90% seen once. The sample belongs to a study of a mutant IDH1 vaccine in newly diagnosed glioma. The length of the CDR3 is 15 residues. Per germline, CDR1 SGHRS and CDR2 YFSETQ. V was shortened by 0 bases and J by 2 bases, with 8 bases between the two germline ends. Time point given: baseline, week 1 (first vaccination visit). Described treatment: pre-vaccination baseline after standard-of-care therapy. General study findings and limits: Vaccine-induced responses were seen in roughly 93% of patients, spanning several MHC alleles. Pseudoprogression looked unconnected to shifts in top peripheral T cell clonotypes.

The input for sequencing was PBMCs, taken from a glioma patient treated with radiotherapy, temozolomide or both. The V and J genes are TRBV5-1 and TRBJ1-4; D not resolved. The clonotype was recovered from a man aged 50-60 years with glioma. The CDR3 reads CASSLGSNTNEKLFF. CDR3 sequence (DNA): TGCGCCAGCAGCTTGGGGTCAAACACTAATGAAAAACTGTTTTTT.